A selection of T cell receptor beta chains follows, all from one sample in a study of blood T cell repertoires in COVID-19. Method: immunoSEQ multiplex PCR; TCRdb's copy keeps in-frame clones and lacks some. The sample holds about 160,000 clones; about 85% are singletons and the top ten take approximately 13%. The sample taken for sequencing was peripheral blood. These receptors were obtained from a man in his 70s who had recovered from COVID-19. CDR3s include the opening cysteine and the closing phenylalanine or tryptophan. Fields, in order: clone size, J gene, V gene, D gene, CDR3 DNA, CDR3 protein. D genes are given only for firm matches. Expanded clones get a size class; other rows say once, few or many, or leave the size out.

size: NA
J: TRBJ2-4
V: TRBV29-1
D: TRBD1
DNA: TGCAGCGTTGAGTTCGGGACAGGTACGGATGTGGCCAAAAACATTCAGTACTTC
CDR3: CSVEFGTGTDVAKNIQYF

size: NA
J: TRBJ2-1
V: TRBV6-1
D: TRBD1
DNA: TGTGCCAGCAGTGAAGGTGGACAGGGAACCAATGAGCAGTTCTTC
CDR3: CASSEGGQGTNEQFF

size: NA
J: TRBJ2-7
V: TRBV7-9
D: TRBD2
DNA: TGTGCCAGCAGCTTATCTGCGGGAGGCTCCTACGAGCAGTACTTC
CDR3: CASSLSAGGSYEQYF

size: once
J: TRBJ2-4
V: TRBV11-2
D: TRBD2
DNA: TGTGCCAGCAGCCTTCCGGGACTAGCAAACATTCAGTACTTC
CDR3: CASSLPGLANIQYF

size: few
J: TRBJ2-1
V: TRBV9
D: TRBD2
DNA: TGTGCCAGCAGCGTAGAGGGTCTAGCGGGAGCTGGGGAGCAGTTCTTC
CDR3: CASSVEGLAGAGEQFF

size: NA
J: TRBJ2-7
V: TRBV5-1
D: NA
DNA: TGCGCCAGCAGCTTGGTAGCAGGGACCTACGAGCAGTACTTC
CDR3: CASSLVAGTYEQYF

size: NA
J: TRBJ2-7
V: TRBV9
D: NA
DNA: TGTGCCAGCAGCCTGGACAGCTTACCTTACGAGCAGTACTTC
CDR3: CASSLDSLPYEQYF

size: NA
J: TRBJ2-7
V: TRBV2
D: TRBD1
DNA: TGTGCCAGCAGCGCCGGGACAGTTCCCTACGAGCAGTACTTC
CDR3: CASSAGTVPYEQYF

size: NA
J: TRBJ2-7
V: TRBV10-1
D: TRBD2
DNA: TGCGCCAGCAGTGAGTTTGACCTAGCGGGAGATCTTCAAGGCGAGCAGTACTTC
CDR3: CASSEFDLAGDLQGEQYF

size: NA
J: TRBJ2-3
V: TRBV7-2
D: TRBD1
DNA: TGTGCCAGCAGCTTACGCGCCCCGGACAGGGGGACCACAGATACGCAGTATTTT
CDR3: CASSLRAPDRGTTDTQYF

size: NA
J: TRBJ2-2
V: TRBV9
D: TRBD2
DNA: TGTGCCAGCAGCGTACTAGCGGGGAACACCGGGGAGCTGTTTTTT
CDR3: CASSVLAGNTGELFF

size: NA
J: TRBJ1-5
V: TRBV28
D: NA
DNA: TGTGCCAGCAGTTTACCTCGGAGGTTTAGCAATCAGCCCCAGCATTTT
CDR3: CASSLPRRFSNQPQHF

size: NA
J: TRBJ1-6
V: TRBV2
D: NA
DNA: TGTGCCAGCAGCGGGGAAGGGAATTCACCCCTCCACTTT
CDR3: CASSGEGNSPLHF

size: NA
J: TRBJ2-7
V: TRBV4-3
D: NA
DNA: TGCGCCAGCAGCCAAGCGTACAGCTCCTACGAGCAGTACTTC
CDR3: CASSQAYSSYEQYF

size: NA
J: TRBJ2-1
V: TRBV5-1
D: NA
DNA: TGCGCCAGCAGCTTACAGGCGAACAATGAGCAGTTCTTC
CDR3: CASSLQANNEQFF

size: NA
J: TRBJ2-1
V: TRBV6-2/TRBV6-3
D: NA
DNA: TGTGCCAGCAGTTACTCGGGGAGCTCCTACAATGAGCAGTTCTTC
CDR3: CASSYSGSSYNEQFF

size: NA
J: TRBJ1-5
V: TRBV5-5
D: TRBD1
DNA: TGTGCCAGCAGCTTGGGGCCGGGACAGGTATCGGCCCAGATATCTCAGCCCCAGCATTTT
CDR3: CASSLGPGQVSAQISQPQHF

size: NA
J: TRBJ1-1
V: TRBV19
D: NA
DNA: TGTGCCAGTAGTATAGCGGGTACAGGGCGGACTGAAGCTTTCTTT
CDR3: CASSIAGTGRTEAFF

size: NA
J: TRBJ1-6
V: TRBV4-3
D: NA
DNA: TGCGCCAGCAGCCAAGAATTGCGGGGCCTGAATTCACCCCTCCACTTT
CDR3: CASSQELRGLNSPLHF

size: once
J: TRBJ2-3
V: TRBV28
D: TRBD2
DNA: TGTGCCAGCAGTTTGGCGGCTAGCGGGCGGACAGATACGCAGTATTTT
CDR3: CASSLAASGRTDTQYF

size: NA
J: TRBJ2-1
V: TRBV24-1
D: NA
DNA: TGTGCCACCAGTGAACCCGACACTGAGCAGTTCTTC
CDR3: CATSEPDTEQFF

size: NA
J: TRBJ2-5
V: TRBV2
D: NA
DNA: TGTGCCAGCATAGGACTAGGGGGGGAGACCCAGTACTTC
CDR3: CASIGLGGETQYF

size: NA
J: TRBJ2-1
V: TRBV11-3
D: TRBD2
DNA: TGTGCCAGCAGCTCCACAGCTAGCGGGAGTATCTATGAGCAGTTCTTC
CDR3: CASSSTASGSIYEQFF

size: few
J: TRBJ1-1
V: TRBV6-2/TRBV6-3
D: NA
DNA: TGTGCCAGCAGTGCGCTGGGGGGAGGAGGGACTGAAGCTTTCTTT
CDR3: CASSALGGGGTEAFF

size: NA
J: TRBJ1-5
V: TRBV28
D: TRBD1
DNA: TGTGCCAGCAGCTCCTTACCGGGACAGGCTGATCTCGGCAATCAGCCCCAGCATTTT
CDR3: CASSSLPGQADLGNQPQHF

size: NA
J: TRBJ2-2
V: TRBV30
D: TRBD2
DNA: TGTGCCTGGAGCGTCATGACTAGCGCAAGACGGCGTACCGGGGAGCTGTTTTTT
CDR3: CAWSVMTSARRRTGELFF

size: NA
J: TRBJ1-2
V: TRBV9
D: NA
DNA: TGTGCCAGCAGCGCGACCTTGGGCGATGGCTACACCTTC
CDR3: CASSATLGDGYTF

size: NA
J: TRBJ2-7
V: TRBV14
D: NA
DNA: TGTGCCAGCAGCCAAGCCGGGATCTCCGTGGGGGCTGGCGAGCAGTACTTC
CDR3: CASSQAGISVGAGEQYF

size: NA
J: TRBJ2-7
V: TRBV5-1
D: NA
DNA: TGCGCCAGCAGCCCGGAGGGCCATAGCTCCTACGAGCAGTACTTC
CDR3: CASSPEGHSSYEQYF

size: NA
J: TRBJ2-1
V: TRBV19
D: NA
DNA: TGTGCCAGTAGAGAAGTGGGAGCTAATGAGCAGTTCTTC
CDR3: CASREVGANEQFF

size: NA
J: TRBJ1-2
V: TRBV9
D: TRBD1
DNA: TGTGCCAGCAGCGTAGACGGACAGGGGATCTACACCTTC
CDR3: CASSVDGQGIYTF

size: once
J: TRBJ1-2
V: TRBV7-2
D: NA
DNA: TGTGCCAGCAGCTTATCTTCCGACAGAAACTATGGCTACACCTTC
CDR3: CASSLSSDRNYGYTF

size: NA
J: TRBJ2-1
V: TRBV7-2
D: TRBD2
DNA: TGTGCCAGCAGCTTGACTAGCGGGAGTAATGAGCAGTTCTTC
CDR3: CASSLTSGSNEQFF